The sequence of this T cell receptor (beta chain) was determined in a study of blood T cell repertoires in COVID-19. Between the trimmed V and J ends, which lost 6 bases and 0 bases, there was a span of 9 bases. The CDR3 is made up of 14 amino acids. CDR1 is LGHDT, CDR2 YNNKEL, per germline (reference sequence). Original processing notes: Counts of nucleated cells, estimated from reference gene primer amplification, were obtained. Here immunoSEQ multiplex PCR was the method, and the copy in TCRdb shows in-frame clones only, minus some. The DNA gave D and trimming, while V, J and clone size come from that table. The sample records some 140,000 clones, 84% being singletons.

The chain couples TRBV3-1 (or the pseudogene TRBV3-2) to TRBJ1-3; tentatively, D is TRBD1 (5 bases). The material sequenced was PBMCs or T cells enriched from blood (not recorded which). This sequence originates from a man aged 40-49 years with acute COVID-19. The DNA for the CDR3 is TGTGCCAGCAGTACCCAGGGCTCTGGAAACACCATATATTTT. As protein: CASSTQGSGNTIYF.